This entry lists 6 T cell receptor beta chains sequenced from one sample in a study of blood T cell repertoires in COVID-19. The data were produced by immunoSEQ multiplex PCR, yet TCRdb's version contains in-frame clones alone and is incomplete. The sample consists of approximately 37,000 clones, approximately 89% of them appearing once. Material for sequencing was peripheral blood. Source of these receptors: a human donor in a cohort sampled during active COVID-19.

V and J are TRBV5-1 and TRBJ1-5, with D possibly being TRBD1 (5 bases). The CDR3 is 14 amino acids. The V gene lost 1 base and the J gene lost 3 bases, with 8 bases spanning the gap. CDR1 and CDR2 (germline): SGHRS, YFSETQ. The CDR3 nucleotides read TGCGCCAGCAGCTTGACAGGAAACAATCAGCCCCAGCATTTT. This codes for CASSLTGNNQPQHF.

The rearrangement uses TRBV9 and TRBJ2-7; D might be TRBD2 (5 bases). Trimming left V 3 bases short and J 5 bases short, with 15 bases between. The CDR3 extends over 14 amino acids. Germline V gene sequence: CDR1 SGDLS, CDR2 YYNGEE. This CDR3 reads CASSALGSKDEQYF. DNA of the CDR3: TGTGCCAGCAGCGCCCTGGGGAGTAAGGACGAGCAGTACTTC.

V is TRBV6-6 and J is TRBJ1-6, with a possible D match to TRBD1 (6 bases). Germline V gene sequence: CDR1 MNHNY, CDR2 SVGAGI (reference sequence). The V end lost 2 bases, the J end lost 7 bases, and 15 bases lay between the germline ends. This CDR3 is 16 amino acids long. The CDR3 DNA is TGTGCCAGCAGTTACAGTCAGGGGAGGGGAAATTCACCCCTCCACTTT. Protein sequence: CASSYSQGRGNSPLHF.

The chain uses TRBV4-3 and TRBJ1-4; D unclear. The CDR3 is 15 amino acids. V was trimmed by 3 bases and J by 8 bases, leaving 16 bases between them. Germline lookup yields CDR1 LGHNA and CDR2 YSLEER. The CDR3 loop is CASSHRGPGDEKLFF. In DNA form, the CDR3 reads TGCGCCAGCAGCCACCGCGGGCCTGGCGACGAAAAACTGTTTTTT.

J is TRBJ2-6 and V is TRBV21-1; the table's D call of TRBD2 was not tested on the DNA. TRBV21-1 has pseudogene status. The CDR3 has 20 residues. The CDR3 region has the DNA TGTGCCAGCAGCCTCCAGCCCGGGGAGAAGGTTACCTCTGGGGCCAACGTCCTGACTTTC. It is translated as CASSLQPGEKVTSGANVLTF.

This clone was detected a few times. CDR3 amino acids: CASSPLTVGTGGLSTEAFF. The CDR3 DNA reads TGCGCCAGCAGCCCTCTCACTGTCGGGACAGGGGGTTTGAGCACTGAAGCTTTCTTT. This rearrangement joins TRBV5-1 to TRBJ1-1; 11 bases agree with TRBD1. Unmatched junction bases numbered 18, after V lost 4 bases and J lost 4 bases. This CDR3 comprises 19 residues. Looked up from germline, CDR1 is SGHRS and CDR2 is YFSETQ.